These 24 T cell receptor beta chains originate from one sample sequenced in a study of blood T cell repertoires in COVID-19. Profiling relied on immunoSEQ multiplex PCR, and the TCRdb table lists in-frame clones only, not all of them. The data contain approximately 270,000 clones, roughly 88% of them seen just once; the ten biggest clones take up around 1.4%. Sequenced material: peripheral blood. The receptors derive from a man older than 75 with acute or convalescent COVID-19.

The chain uses TRBV7-2 and TRBJ2-4; D is unclear. This CDR3 has 14 residues. Germline values: CDR1 SGHTA, CDR2 FQGNSA. V was trimmed by 2 bases and J by 1 base, leaving 6 bases between them. CDR3 in amino acids: CASSLSWAKNIQYF. The CDR3 region has the DNA TGTGCCAGCAGCTTAAGCTGGGCCAAAAACATTCAGTACTTC.

Turning to this clone: Different DNA sequences within this sample yield the same CDR3. This chain links TRBV6-5 with TRBJ1-2; 7 bases fit TRBD1. Germline V gives CDR1 MNHEY, CDR2 SVGAGI. V was clipped by 2 bases and J by 5 bases; unmatched bases: 5. The CDR3 contains 14 residues. CDR3 region: CASSYDRVGYGYTF. CDR3 coding DNA: TGTGCCAGCAGTTACGACAGGGTTGGATATGGCTACACCTTC.

The table lists this clone with a count of one. The chain uses TRBV5-8 and TRBJ1-2; the match to TRBD1 covers 7 bases. The length of the CDR3 is 17 residues. Trimming cost V 4 bases and J 6 bases; bases outside gene matches: 18. Germline CDR1 and CDR2: SGHTS and YDEGEE. CDR3 sequence reads: CASSELGTAHWADGYTF. Written as DNA, the CDR3 is TGTGCCAGCAGCGAATTAGGGACAGCCCATTGGGCGGATGGCTACACCTTC. Complete variable domain (other parts from reference TRBV5-8 and TRBJ1-2): EAGVTQSPTHLIKTRGQQATLRCSPISGHTSVYWYQQALGLGLQFLLWYDEGEERNRGNFPPRFSGRQFPNYSSELNVNALELEDSALYLCASSELGTAHWADGYTFGSGTRLTVV.

This clone has only one observation. CDR3 loop: CASSPKGLAGNTGELFF. The CDR3 bases are TGCGCCAGCAGCCCGAAAGGACTAGCGGGGAACACCGGGGAGCTGTTTTTT. The J gene is TRBJ2-2, the V gene TRBV4-1; TRBD2 matches at 11 bases. Trimming removed 4 bases from V and 1 base from J; junction bases left unmatched: 5. The CDR3 spans 17 residues. Germline V gene lookup returns CDR1 MGHRA and CDR2 YSYEKL.

The chain links TRBV19 to TRBJ1-3; D not resolved. With 4 bases removed from V and 0 bases from J, the gap between germline ends came to 10 bases. The CDR3 is 15 residues long. CDR1 is LNHDA and CDR2 is SQIVND in the germline V gene (reference sequence). The CDR3 nucleotides are TGTGCCAGTAGTACCATACCAGGCTCTGGAAACACCATATATTTT. Protein: CASSTIPGSGNTIYF.

The rearrangement uses TRBV19 and TRBJ2-1; maybe TRBD1 (5 bases). V shed 3 bases and J shed 8 bases, with 8 bases lying between them. From germline, CDR1 is LNHDA and CDR2 SQIVND (reference sequence). The CDR3 has 12 residues. The CDR3 protein is CASSMGPDEQFF. The CDR3 region has the DNA TGTGCCAGTAGTATGGGGCCCGATGAGCAGTTCTTC.

The J gene is TRBJ1-2, the V gene TRBV28; D ambiguous. CDR1 and CDR2 (germline): MDHEN, SYDVKM. This CDR3 is 15 amino acids long. Trimming cost V 4 bases and J 9 bases, with 21 bases left between them. The CDR3, as DNA: TGTGCCAGCAGTTCCTGGACCGGGAGATTGAAAAGCTACACCTTC. Amino acid sequence: CASSSWTGRLKSYTF.

This chain connects TRBV5-5 to TRBJ1-1; 9 bases are shared with TRBD1. The junction had 12 bases not matched to a gene; V was cut back by 4 bases and J by 11 bases. The CDR3 runs to 14 residues. CDR1 and CDR2 from the germline V gene are SGHKS and YYEKEE (reference sequence). CDR3 loop: CASSVTGGLVGAFF. The CDR3 DNA reads TGTGCCAGCAGCGTGACAGGGGGTTTGGTTGGGGCTTTCTTT.

In nucleotides, the CDR3 is TGTGCCAGTAAAAGTCTAAGTACAGATACGCAGTATTTT. This gives the protein CASKSLSTDTQYF. V gene TRBV19 combines with J gene TRBJ2-3; D unclear. The length of the CDR3 is 13 residues. The V and J ends lost 7 bases and 3 bases respectively, with 11 bases between them. In germline, CDR1 is LNHDA, CDR2 SQIVND (reference sequence).

This clone showed up just once. One junction end disagrees with the germline gene, perhaps due to a read error. The genes are TRBV6-6 and TRBJ1-1, with TRBD1 matching over 9 bases. The germline gives CDR1 MNHNY, CDR2 SVGAGI (reference sequence). This CDR3 spans 16 amino acids. This CDR3 reads CASSNSAGQGNTEAFF. CDR3 nucleotides: TGTGCCAGCAGTAACTCGGCGGGACAGGGCAACACTGAAGCTTTCTTT.

V and J are TRBV15 and TRBJ2-3, with 8 bases matching TRBD2. The V gene end was trimmed by 0 bases and the J gene end by 5 bases; junction bases not matched to a gene: 4. In germline, CDR1 is LNHNV, CDR2 YYDKDF (reference sequence). The CDR3 consists of 15 residues. CDR3 sequence: CATSRDGLAGDTQYF. The CDR3 DNA sequence: TGTGCCACCAGCAGAGACGGGCTAGCGGGAGATACGCAGTATTTT.

The chain links TRBV7-3 to TRBJ1-2; D perhaps matches TRBD1 (6 bases). This CDR3 is 13 amino acids long. Germline CDR1 SGHTA, CDR2 FQGTGA. The germline V and J ends were trimmed by 2 bases and 8 bases, with 12 bases remaining between them. CDR3 in amino acids: CASSLGGHTGYTF. CDR3 nucleotide sequence: TGTGCCAGCAGCTTAGGGGGACATACAGGCTACACCTTC.

The rearrangement joins TRBV7-8 to TRBJ2-3; TRBD2 aligns across 12 bases. After removal of 5 bases from V and 1 base from J, the junction contained 7 bases not matched to a gene. Germline V gene sequence: CDR1 SGHVS, CDR2 FQNEAQ. There are 17 residues in the CDR3. CDR3 DNA: TGTGCCAGCAGCCACCGACTAGCGGGAGTAGGCACAGATACGCAGTATTTT. It is translated as CASSHRLAGVGTDTQYF.

The rearrangement joins TRBV4-2 to TRBJ1-3; unclear D gene. With 5 bases removed from V and 2 bases from J, the gap between germline ends came to 7 bases. CDR1 is LGHNA, CDR2 YNFKEQ, per germline. The CDR3 extends over 13 amino acids. The CDR3 protein is CASSAPPGNTIYF. CDR3 nucleotide sequence: TGTGCCAGCAGCGCGCCACCTGGAAACACCATATATTTT.

The chain is built from TRBV7-2 and TRBJ1-1; 7 bases align to TRBD1. The CDR3 consists of 14 residues. Germline V gene sequence: CDR1 SGHTA, CDR2 FQGNSA. J lost 4 bases, V lost 3 bases, and 5 bases had no gene match. In DNA, the CDR3 is TGTGCCAGCAGCTTTTCGCAGGGGGGCACTGAAGCTTTCTTT. It translates to CASSFSQGGTEAFF.

The rearrangement joins TRBV29-1 to TRBJ1-4; D is uncertain. The germline V and J ends were trimmed by 6 bases and 7 bases, with 12 bases remaining between them. The germline V gene encodes CDR1 SQVTM and CDR2 ANQGSEA. CDR3 length: 12 residues. CDR3 loop: CSVINEAEKLFF. CDR3 in DNA: TGCAGCGTGATAAACGAGGCTGAAAAACTGTTTTTT.

V is TRBV19 and J is TRBJ2-1, with a tentative D call TRBD1 (6 bases). The CDR3 consists of 14 residues. Germline V gene sequence: CDR1 LNHDA, CDR2 SQIVND (reference sequence). V was pared by 10 bases and J by 5 bases, with 18 bases between. CDR3 DNA sequence: TGTGCCATCTCCAGGGGAAGGGGGAACAATGAGCAGTTCTTC. Its protein product is CAISRGRGNNEQFF.

This sequence joins TRBV11-3 and TRBJ2-5; D perhaps matches TRBD2 (6 bases). The CDR3 is made up of 13 amino acids. The germline CDR1 and CDR2 sequences are SGHNT and YENEEA. Between the trimmed V and J ends, which lost 3 bases and 2 bases, there was a span of 7 bases. In DNA, the CDR3 is TGTGCCAGCAGCTTGGGACTTCAAGAGACCCAGTACTTC. It is translated as CASSLGLQETQYF.

The chain links TRBV19 to TRBJ2-3; D may be TRBD2 (6 bases). The V gene's germline CDR1 is LNHDA and CDR2 SQIVND (reference sequence). The CDR3 covers 15 residues. With 1 base removed from V and 1 base from J, the gap between germline ends came to 9 bases. The CDR3 nucleotides read TGTGCCAGTAGTATAGCTAGCGAACGCACAGATACGCAGTATTTT. Its translation is CASSIASERTDTQYF.

The chain recombines TRBV25-1 with TRBJ2-1, with D perhaps matching TRBD1 (7 bases). The CDR3 loop spans 15 amino acids. V lost 0 bases and J 7 bases, leaving 13 bases between the germline ends. Germline lookup yields CDR1 MGHDK and CDR2 SYGVNS. CDR3 residues: CASSEYLGGQNEQFF. For the CDR3, the DNA is TGTGCCAGCAGTGAATATTTGGGGGGACAGAATGAGCAGTTCTTC.

The chain uses TRBV19 and TRBJ2-1, with 10 bases fitting TRBD2. Germline V gives CDR1 LNHDA, CDR2 SQIVND (reference sequence). V lost 7 bases and J lost 6; bases outside the gene matches: 6. There are 14 residues in the CDR3. In DNA form, the CDR3 reads TGTGCCAGTACTTGGACTAGCGGATCCAATGAGCAGTTCTTC. It encodes CASTWTSGSNEQFF.

The chain couples TRBV4-1 to TRBJ2-3, with 7 positions matching TRBD2. CDR3 length equals 15 residues. With V trimmed by 6 bases and J by 2 bases, 8 bases remained unmatched. Germline CDR1 is MGHRA and CDR2 is YSYEKL. In DNA form, the CDR3 reads TGCGCCAGCAGTCCTCTAGCGGCCCCCACAGATACGCAGTATTTT. It yields the protein CASSPLAAPTDTQYF.

V and J are TRBV11-2 and TRBJ2-1; D is ambiguous. V was clipped by 5 bases and J by 0 bases, with 11 bases between them. The CDR3 is 15 residues long. Germline CDR1 is SGHAT and CDR2 is FQNNGV. The DNA of the CDR3 is TGTGCCAGCAGCGCATTCAGAAGCTCCTACAATGAGCAGTTCTTC. Protein: CASSAFRSSYNEQFF.

The chain employs TRBV5-4 and TRBJ1-3; 10 nucleotides line up with TRBD1. With 4 bases clipped from V and 3 bases from J, the junction kept 4 bases outside the gene matches. This CDR3 region has 15 residues. Germline values: CDR1 SGHNT, CDR2 YYREEE (reference sequence). The CDR3 spells CASSRGQGIGNTIYF. In nucleotides, the CDR3 is TGTGCCAGCAGCAGGGGACAGGGGATTGGAAACACCATATATTTT.